This T cell receptor (beta chain) was obtained from a study of shared clonotypes between healthy human individuals. It was across several immunoSEQ plates that each subset's genomic DNA was evenly split. Sequencing was performed with immunoSEQ multiplex PCR; in TCRdb, only in-frame clones are kept and a portion is missing. Counted here are 80,000 to 100,000 clones, 60% to 70% occurring once; the ten biggest clones make up about 50%. The CDR3 has 13 amino acids. Trimming took 2 bases from V and 0 from J, leaving 4 bases between them. Germline-derived CDR1 and CDR2 are SGHAT and FQNNGV. Notes on this clone: Its antigen is not identified.

Study-level findings and limits: Estimated richness was generally greater in naive than memory subsets.

Donation came from healthy HIV-negative adults that had no recent acute infections or vaccinations. The sample comprised memory CD8+ T cells sorted from blood. Subset denoted: CD45RO+ cells pooled with CCR7-negative TemRA cells. This chain connects TRBV11-2 to TRBJ2-5; D call uncertain. The TCR originated in a man aged 25 to 40 in good health. The CDR3 region has the DNA TGTGCCAGCAGCTTATGGTACCAAGAGACCCAGTACTTC. Translation gives CASSLWYQETQYF.